This T cell receptor (beta chain) was sequenced for a study of blood T cell repertoires in COVID-19. Study overall: Sources were T cells, B-cell-depleted T cells, or PBMCs; the material itself was cDNA or gDNA.

The method was immunoSEQ multiplex PCR; TCRdb's version includes in-frame clones alone and lacks a portion of them. The sample contains about 53,000 clones, 90% to 95% of which appear only once. This CDR3 has 16 residues. The junction had 6 bases not matched to a gene; V was cut back by 5 bases and J by 5 bases. Germline V gene lookup returns CDR1 SGHAT and CDR2 FQNNGV. The V gene is TRBV11-2, the J gene TRBJ2-5; 15 bases align to TRBD2. The sequenced sample consisted of peripheral blood. The sequence derives from a human donor in a cohort sampled during active COVID-19. The CDR3 DNA is TGTGCCAGCAGCCGTGGACTAGCGGGGGGGCTTGAGACCCAGTACTTC. Translation: CASSRGLAGGLETQYF.